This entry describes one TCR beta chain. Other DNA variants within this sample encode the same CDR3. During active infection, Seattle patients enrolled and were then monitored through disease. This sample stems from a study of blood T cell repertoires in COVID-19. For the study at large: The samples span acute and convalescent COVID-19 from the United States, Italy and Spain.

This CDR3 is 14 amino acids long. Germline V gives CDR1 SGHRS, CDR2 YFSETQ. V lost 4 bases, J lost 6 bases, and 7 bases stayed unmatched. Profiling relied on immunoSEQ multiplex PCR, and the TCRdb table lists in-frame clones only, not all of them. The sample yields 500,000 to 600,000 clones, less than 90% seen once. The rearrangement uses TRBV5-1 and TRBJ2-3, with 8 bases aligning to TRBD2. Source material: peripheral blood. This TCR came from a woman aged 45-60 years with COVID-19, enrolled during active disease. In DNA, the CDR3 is TGCGCCAGCAGCCCGGGGACTAGTACCGATACGCAGTATTTT. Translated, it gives CASSPGTSTDTQYF. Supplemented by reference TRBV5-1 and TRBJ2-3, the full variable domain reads KAGVTQTPRYLIKTRGQQVTLSCSPISGHRSVSWYQQTPGQGLQFLFEYFSETQRNKGNFPGRFSGRQFSNSRSEMNVSTLELGDSALYLCASSPGTSTDTQYFGPGTRLTVL.